The clone carrying this TCR beta chain showed up just once. The DNA is left out, because the CDR3 cannot be placed on it with certainty; the CDR3 is given as TCRdb lists it. CDR1 is MNHEY and CDR2 is SMNVEV in the germline V gene (reference sequence). The CDR3 comprises 16 residues, both ends counted. Per the study methods: The assay estimated nucleated cells by amplifying reference gene primers. Clones were sequenced by immunoSEQ multiplex PCR, and TCRdb holds only the in-frame ones, with some missing. V and J calls and clone size follow that table, whereas D and trimming were derived from the DNA. The sample has tens of thousands of clones; more than 85% are singletons. The data are from a study of blood T cell repertoires in COVID-19. Across the study: Collection of acute and convalescent COVID-19 samples took place in the United States, Italy and Spain. PBMCs, B-cell-depleted T cells, or T cells provided the cDNA or gDNA that made up the material.

The rearrangement links TRBV27 to TRBJ1-5. The receptor was derived from a man in his 60s with acute or convalescent COVID-19. Input material: peripheral blood. The CDR3 loop is CASSSSYGFGNQPQHF.